This T cell receptor (beta chain) was documented in a study of beta chain features in type 1 diabetes. The overall study: Taken together, all samples contributed 107,917,701 examined sorted cells.

Between the trimmed V and J ends, which lost 0 bases and 3 bases, there was a span of 19 bases. This CDR3 is built from 18 residues. Germline values: CDR1 SGHTA, CDR2 FQGNSA. Expressed TCRB transcripts got sequenced, as all isolated RNA was reverse transcribed. Sequencing used immunoSEQ multiplex PCR; TCRdb keeps in-frame clones, though not all of them. In the table there are some 150,000 clones, under 60% of which are singletons. The TCR originated in a man aged 18 to 29 in good health. The sequenced sample was Tregs from blood. V usage is TRBV7-2 and J usage is TRBJ2-3; possibly TRBD1 for D (6 bases). DNA for the CDR3: TGTGCCAGCAGCTTAGCCCAGCAGGGGACACCCACGACAGATACGCAGTATTTT. Translating gives CASSLAQQGTPTTDTQYF.